This T cell receptor (beta chain) was documented in a study of T cells in Graves' hyperthyroidism and ophthalmopathy. The investigators amplified TCR beta CDR3 regions from RNA transcripts. A first-round RT-PCR of the TCR CDR3 used the HTBI primer set. TCRdb reprocessed the multiplex PCR reads with MiXCR, giving one entry per CDR3 protein. The table lists some 570,000 distinct CDR3 sequences, approximately 17% of them singletons, with approximately 18% in the top ten. Per the germline V gene, CDR1 is WSHSY and CDR2 is SAAADI. Trimming cost V 5 bases and J 7 bases, with 10 bases left between them. The length of the CDR3 is 12 residues. In its sample, this clonotype was seen a few times. Its antigen is currently unknown. Study-wide findings and caveats: Blood samples included most of the expanded thyroid clonotypes exceeding 0.001.

The sample taken for sequencing was blood. The chain carries TRBV10-2 and TRBJ2-3; D remains ambiguous. The sequence derives from a woman aged 18 to 35 with Graves' ophthalmopathy. CDR3 DNA sequence: TGCGCCAGCAGTCAGGATTTCAATACGCAGTATTTT. Its protein is CASSQDFNTQYF.